Listed here are 6 T cell receptor beta chains from one sample, sequenced in a study of OX40 agonist ivuxolimab in advanced cancers. Library method: the immunoSEQ multiplex PCR assay. The table was pulled from immuneACCESS by TCRdb, which kept in-frame rearrangements only. Such tables lose some clones; where checked, under half of the loss comes from unresolved V genes, and the rest has no known cause. The sample contains about 48,000 clones, less than 85% of them found a single time. Of the sample, approximately 2.1% is held by the ten largest clones. This specimen consisted of CD4+ or CD8+ T cells sorted from blood, obtained in a trial of the OX40 agonist ivuxolimab. These receptors came from an adult with an advanced solid tumor such as melanoma, head and neck, liver or kidney cancer.

V and J are TRBV10-3 and TRBJ2-1; tentative D call: TRBD2 (6 bases). V lost 4 bases and J lost 0, with 13 bases in between. This CDR3 has 16 amino acids. The germline CDR1 and CDR2 sequences are ENHRY and SYGVKD. The DNA of the CDR3 is TGTGCCATCAGTGGAAAGGGACTGAGCTCCTACAATGAGCAGTTCTTC. Amino acid sequence: CAISGKGLSSYNEQFF.

This chain uses TRBV21-1 with TRBJ1-2. TRBV21-1 is given as a pseudogene. There are 16 residues in the CDR3. Here the CDR3 DNA reads TGTGCCAGGCGCCGAGATTGGGTGCAAGGTCGGTTTGGTTACACCTTC. Encoded protein: CARRRDWVQGRFGYTF.

V usage is TRBV11-2 and J usage is TRBJ1-1, with D unclear. With 5 bases removed from V and 2 bases from J, the gap between germline ends came to 9 bases. From germline, CDR1 is SGHAT and CDR2 FQNNGV. The CDR3 length is 13 residues. CDR3 sequence reads: CASSPDVNTEAFF. The CDR3, as DNA: TGTGCCAGCAGCCCCGACGTCAACACTGAAGCTTTCTTT.

The chain is built from TRBV2 and TRBJ2-1; no reliable D call. Germline V CDR1 and CDR2: SNHLY, FYNNEI. This CDR3 contains 15 residues. V shed 3 bases and J shed 2 bases, with 11 bases lying between them. CDR3: CASSDLPGTYNEQFF. In nucleotides, the CDR3 is TGTGCCAGCAGTGACCTTCCGGGCACCTACAATGAGCAGTTCTTC.

CDR3 loop: CASSPTGGTIQETQYF. DNA of the CDR3: TGTGCCAGCAGTCCGACCGGAGGCACTATCCAAGAGACCCAGTACTTC. The V gene is TRBV27, the J gene TRBJ2-5, with D possibly being TRBD2 (5 bases). Germline V gene sequence: CDR1 MNHEY, CDR2 SMNVEV (reference sequence). V lost 5 bases and J 1 base, leaving 17 bases between the germline ends. CDR3 length: 16 amino acids.

The chain employs TRBV19 and TRBJ1-2, with TRBD1 matching over 8 bases. The CDR3 is 14 amino acids. The V segment lost 6 bases and the J segment 8 bases; nucleotides outside the gene matches: 11. Germline values: CDR1 LNHDA, CDR2 SQIVND (reference sequence). CDR3 nucleotide sequence: TGTGCCAGTAGCAACAGGGGGGCCTCGAGAGGCTACACCTTC. This encodes CASSNRGASRGYTF. Variable domain in full (rest from reference TRBV19 and TRBJ1-2): DGGITQSPKYLFRKEGQNVTLSCEQNLNHDAMYWYRQDPGQGLRLIYYSQIVNDFQKGDIAEGYSVSREKKESFPLTVTSAQKNPTAFYLCASSNRGASRGYTFGSGTRLTVV.